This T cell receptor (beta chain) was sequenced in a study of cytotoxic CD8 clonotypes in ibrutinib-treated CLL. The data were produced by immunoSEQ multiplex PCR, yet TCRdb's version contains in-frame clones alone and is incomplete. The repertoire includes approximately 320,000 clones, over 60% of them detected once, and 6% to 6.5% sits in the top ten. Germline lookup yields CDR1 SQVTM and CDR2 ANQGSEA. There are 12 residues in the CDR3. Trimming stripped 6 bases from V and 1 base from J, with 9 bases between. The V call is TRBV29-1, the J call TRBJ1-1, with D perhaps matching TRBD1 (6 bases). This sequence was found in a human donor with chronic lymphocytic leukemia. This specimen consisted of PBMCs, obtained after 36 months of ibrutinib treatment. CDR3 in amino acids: CSVLDRNTEAFF. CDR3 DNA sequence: TGCAGCGTCTTGGACAGGAACACTGAAGCTTTCTTT.